These T cell receptor beta chains were read from a single sample in a study. TCRdb re-called the RT-PCR reads with MiXCR, one entry per CDR3 protein. This sample has about 680,000 distinct CDR3 sequences, with 12% to 15% found just once. The sequencing sample was made of memory CD4+ T cells from blood. These receptors were collected from a female donor in good health, serving as a healthy control. The CDR3 runs from the conserved cysteine through the conserved F or W. Each record gives: D gene, clone size, J gene, V gene, CDR3 DNA, CDR3 protein. A D gene is named only where the DNA matches it firmly. Rows give clone size only sometimes, using once, few, many, or a class for an expanded clone.

NA NA TRBJ2-5 TRBV20-1 TGCAGTGCTAGAGGGGACTTAAAAGAGACCCAGTACTTC CSARGDLKETQYF
TRBD1 few TRBJ2-7 TRBV7-2 TGTGCCAGCAGCCGGGACAGGGCCCCCGCCTTGGACGAGCAGTACTTC CASSRDRAPALDEQYF
TRBD1 many TRBJ2-5 TRBV29-1 TGCAGCGTCGCTCCACAGGGGGCCGAGACCCAGTACTTC CSVAPQGAETQYF
NA many TRBJ2-1 TRBV7-2 TGTGCCAGCAGCTTACGGGCGGGACTGTTCTTC CASSLRAGLFF
TRBD2 few TRBJ2-1 TRBV6-5 TGTGCCAGCAGTCGAGGGACTAGCGGGATGGTTTTCTACAATGAGCAGTTCTTC CASSRGTSGMVFYNEQFF
NA few TRBJ2-2 TRBV6-1 TGTGCCAGCATCCATTCCCCGAACACCGGGGAGCTGTTTTTT CASIHSPNTGELFF
NA many TRBJ1-2 TRBV10-3 TGTGCCATCAGTGAGTTGGACGGTAACTATGGCTACACCTTC CAISELDGNYGYTF
NA many TRBJ2-1 TRBV5-1 TGCGCCAGCAGCCGGGACCCGGGCAATGAGCAGTTCTTC CASSRDPGNEQFF
NA few TRBJ1-4 TRBV7-2 TGTGCCAGCAGCTTAGCGGGGGGCGGGACTGAAAAACTGTTTTTT CASSLAGGGTEKLFF
NA NA TRBJ1-1 TRBV24-1 TGTGCCACCCGCGGGGCTGCCACTGAAGCTTTCTTT CATRGAATEAFF
NA few TRBJ1-1 TRBV6-6 TGTGCCAGCAGTTTACACGGGACGCCGGTTGAAGCTTTCTTT CASSLHGTPVEAFF
NA few TRBJ2-6 TRBV18 TGTGCCAGCTCCCCGGGAGCGGGTCCCTCTGGGGCCAACGTCCTGACTTTC CASSPGAGPSGANVLTF
NA NA TRBJ2-3 TRBV4-3 TGCGCCAGCAGCCGGACAGCAATCCCAGATACGCAGTATTTT CASSRTAIPDTQYF
NA many TRBJ1-1 TRBV12-3/TRBV12-4 TGTGCCAGCAGGCAGCTGGGTGACACTGAAGCTTTCTTT CASRQLGDTEAFF
NA NA TRBJ1-1 TRBV3-1 TGTGCCAGCAGCCAAGAGTGGGGTTTAGGCACTGAAGCTTTCTTT CASSQEWGLGTEAFF
NA NA TRBJ1-2 TRBV4-1 TGCGCCAGCAGCCAGGGACTAGCGGGAGACTATGGCTACACCTTC CASSQGLAGDYGYTF
TRBD1 few TRBJ2-1 TRBV7-2 TGTGCCAGCAGCTCGGTCCCGACAGGGTCCGCCTACAATGAGCAGTTCTTC CASSSVPTGSAYNEQFF
NA NA TRBJ1-5 TRBV7-2 TGTGCCAGCAGCGCCGAACCCCGGGGTAGCAATCAGCCCCAGCATTTT CASSAEPRGSNQPQHF
NA few TRBJ1-3 TRBV6-6 TGTGCCAGCAGTTACGATGGGGCGGCAGGAAACACCATATATTTT CASSYDGAAGNTIYF
NA few TRBJ1-2 TRBV20-1 TGCAGTGCTAGAGATGGCTATGCTTCGGGCTATGGCTACACCTTC CSARDGYASGYGYTF
NA few TRBJ1-3 TRBV12-3/TRBV12-4 TGTGCCAGCAGTCCTGGACTCGGCTTCTCTGGAAACACCATATATTTT CASSPGLGFSGNTIYF
NA few TRBJ2-3 TRBV6-2/TRBV6-3 TGTGCCAGCAGTTACTACCCCCATACGCAGTATTTT CASSYYPHTQYF
TRBD2 few TRBJ2-7 TRBV3-1 TGTGCCAGCAGCCACACCACTAGCGGGAGGGACGAGCAGTACTTC CASSHTTSGRDEQYF
NA many TRBJ1-2 TRBV7-9 TGTGCCAGCAGCTTTCAGAACTATGGCTACACCTTC CASSFQNYGYTF
TRBD1 NA TRBJ1-2 TRBV7-2 TGTGCCAGCAGCTTAGTTGGGGCAGGGGGCGATCATGGCTACACCTTC CASSLVGAGGDHGYTF
NA NA TRBJ2-1 TRBV20-1 TGCAGTGGGCTAGCGAGTGCTAATGAGCAGTTCTTC CSGLASANEQFF
NA few TRBJ1-3 TRBV18 TGTGCCAGCTCACCACTGGGGACACAGGGAAACACCATATATTTT CASSPLGTQGNTIYF
NA many TRBJ1-1 TRBV29-1 TGCAGCGCATCTACAGGGATGGTCGGTGACACTGAAGCTTTCTTT CSASTGMVGDTEAFF
TRBD2 many TRBJ2-1 TRBV12-3/TRBV12-4 TGTGCCAGCAGACCTAGCGGGGTATACAATGAGCAGTTCTTC CASRPSGVYNEQFF
NA many TRBJ2-1 TRBV20-1 TGCAGTGCTGGAGAGGCTAGCGTCTACAATGAGCAGTTCTTC CSAGEASVYNEQFF
NA many TRBJ2-7 TRBV4-1 TGCGCCAGCAGCCAAAACATTGGCCCCTACGAGCAGTACTTC CASSQNIGPYEQYF
NA many TRBJ1-5 TRBV20-1 TGCAGTGCTAGTTACAGGGTCGCCAATCAGCCCCAGCATTTT CSASYRVANQPQHF
NA NA TRBJ2-3 TRBV5-4 TGTGCCAGCAGCTTGAAGTCCAGGGTTGAAGATACGCAGTATTTT CASSLKSRVEDTQYF
NA few TRBJ2-4 TRBV6-5 TGTGCCAGCAGTTACATCTCAGGGGCCAAAAACATTCAGTACTTC CASSYISGAKNIQYF
NA few TRBJ1-2 TRBV7-2 TGTGCCAGCAGCCCCGAACTCGCAACTAGCTATGGCTACACCTTC CASSPELATSYGYTF
NA NA TRBJ2-5 TRBV28 TGTGCCAGCAGTTCGGGACACAATCAAGAGACCCAGTACTTC CASSSGHNQETQYF
NA few TRBJ2-7 TRBV6-1 TGTGCCAGCAGTGTGGCCGAGGAGAACTCCTACGAGCAGTACTTC CASSVAEENSYEQYF
NA NA TRBJ2-3 TRBV7-3 TGTGCCAGCAGCTTAACAGGGGCAAAAGATACGCAGTATTTT CASSLTGAKDTQYF
NA many TRBJ2-5 TRBV12-3/TRBV12-4 TGTGCCAGCAGTCCAGGCCCAGGAGTGGAGACCCAGTACTTC CASSPGPGVETQYF
NA NA TRBJ2-7 TRBV15 TGTGCCACCAGCAGAGAAAGCGTTAGGGTCAACGAGCAGTACTTC CATSRESVRVNEQYF
NA few TRBJ2-5 TRBV28 TGTGCCAGCAGTCTCCTCGGGAGTGGGCAAAGGACCCAGTACTTC CASSLLGSGQRTQYF
TRBD1 NA TRBJ2-7 TRBV2 TGTGCCAGCACTCCCGGGACAGCAGGCTACGAGCAGTACTTC CASTPGTAGYEQYF
NA NA TRBJ2-5 TRBV3-1 TGTGCCAGCAATAAAGGTAGTAGCAAAGAGACCCAGTACTTC CASNKGSSKETQYF
TRBD2 NA TRBJ2-3 TRBV7-3 TGTGCCAGCAGCTTAAGTACTAGCGGTAATACGCAGTATTTT CASSLSTSGNTQYF
TRBD2 many TRBJ2-1 TRBV5-1 TGCGCCAGCAGCTTGGGCCTTCTAGCGGCAGGCTCGAGGCGTAATGAGCAGTTCTTC CASSLGLLAAGSRRNEQFF
TRBD1 many TRBJ1-2 TRBV4-3 TGCGCCAGCAGCCAAGATCCATTCGGGACAGGGGTTAACTATGGCTACACCTTC CASSQDPFGTGVNYGYTF
NA NA TRBJ2-7 TRBV6-6 TGTGCCAGCAGGCCCGGGATAACCTACGAGCAGTACTTC CASRPGITYEQYF
NA many TRBJ2-7 TRBV3-1 TGTGCCAGCAGCCAACAGCCCCATGTGTTAGTCGAGCAGTACTTC CASSQQPHVLVEQYF
NA NA TRBJ1-2 TRBV6-5 TGTGCCAGCAGCCAGGATCCAGCTAACTATGGCTACACCTTC CASSQDPANYGYTF
TRBD2 few TRBJ2-3 TRBV6-1 TGTGCCAGCAGTGAAGGGACTAGCGGGAGTAATACGCAGTATTTT CASSEGTSGSNTQYF
NA many TRBJ2-5 TRBV29-1 TGCAGCGTTGATGGGGAAGCGGGCCAACAAGAGACCCAGTACTTC CSVDGEAGQQETQYF
TRBD2 NA TRBJ2-1 TRBV6-1 TGTGCCAGCAGCCGGACACTAGCGGGAGGTAATGAGCAGTTCTTC CASSRTLAGGNEQFF
TRBD1 NA TRBJ2-3 TRBV6-5 TGTGCCAGCAGTTACTCCGGGACAGGGGTTAGCACAGATACGCAGTATTTT CASSYSGTGVSTDTQYF